This T cell receptor beta chain appears in the sequencing data of a study of T cells in Graves' hyperthyroidism and ophthalmopathy. This CDR3 has 14 amino acids. After removal of 6 bases from V and 6 bases from J, the junction contained 10 bases not matched to a gene. The germline V gene encodes CDR1 SGHTA and CDR2 FQGNSA. Amplification of TCR beta CDR3 regions used RNA as the template. A set of HTBI primers served as the primers for a first-round RT-PCR of the TCR CDR3. One entry per CDR3 protein results from TCRdb running MiXCR on the multiplex PCR reads. The sample yields about 640,000 distinct CDR3 sequences, less than 25% seen once.

The receptor's source is a man between 25 and 39 years old with Graves' ophthalmopathy. The sample comprised blood. This chain joins TRBV7-2 and TRBJ2-7, with TRBD1 matching over 8 bases. CDR3 protein: CASRDRVSTGEQYF. The CDR3 coding sequence is TGTGCCAGCAGGGACAGGGTATCTACGGGCGAGCAGTACTTC.